Listed below are T cell receptor beta chains from one sample, sequenced in a study of human T cells and chemical hapten exposure. TCRdb passed the RACE reads through MiXCR, listing each CDR3 protein once. The table has tens of thousands of distinct CDR3 sequences, about 10% seen once. The sequenced sample consisted of whole blood. Receptors were obtained from a female donor in good health. Some clones in this sample may be carry-over from other donors' samples. Both conserved end residues are trimmed from each CDR3. D genes are given only for firm matches.

V,J,D,CDR3
TRBV12-3/TRBV12-4,TRBJ1-1,-,ASTGSDTEAF
TRBV6-2/TRBV6-3,TRBJ2-5,-,ASSRGILPQETQY
TRBV6-1,TRBJ1-1,-,ASVRGSIEAF
TRBV2,TRBJ2-3,TRBD2,ASSWTSYTDTQY
TRBV29-1,TRBJ2-7,TRBD2,SVEDRLAGGYEQY
TRBV6-1,TRBJ2-1,TRBD2,ASSEFSGRNFGEQF
TRBV28,TRBJ1-1,TRBD1,ASSSPGGPNTEAF
TRBV20-1,TRBJ1-1,-,SAHIRGEGTEAF
TRBV9,TRBJ2-1,TRBD2,ASSPQAGRHEQF
TRBV29-1,TRBJ2-1,-,SASGRSGVGF
TRBV5-1,TRBJ2-2,-,ASSFIADTGELF
TRBV5-1,TRBJ2-1,-,ASSLIQQGPLYNEQF
TRBV7-2,TRBJ2-2,-,ASSLDGVNTGELF
TRBV6-1,TRBJ1-5,-,ASSERINQPQH
TRBV20-1,TRBJ2-3,-,SARITSTDTQY
TRBV18,TRBJ1-1,-,ASSPSPDTEAF
TRBV28,TRBJ2-1,-,ASSPLGGGGNEQF
TRBV20-1,TRBJ2-7,-,SATHQGVYEQY
TRBV24-1,TRBJ2-7,TRBD2,ATSDGPSGRNEQY
TRBV27,TRBJ1-6,-,ASSTTDGRSALH
TRBV5-6,TRBJ2-7,-,ASSFGLEGSEQY
TRBV6-1,TRBJ2-3,TRBD2,ASSELAGQTDTQY
TRBV7-2,TRBJ1-3,-,ASSLGGSGNTIY
TRBV20-1,TRBJ1-4,-,SAPQNRVDNEKLF
TRBV29-1,TRBJ2-2,-,SVVREGTGELF
TRBV5-1,TRBJ2-1,TRBD1,ASWGQSSYNEQF
TRBV4-3,TRBJ1-4,TRBD1,ASSQDHTGQGFEKLF
TRBV15,TRBJ1-4,-,ATSRELTPTNEKLF
TRBV28,TRBJ2-7,-,ASSLPLSYEQY
TRBV20-1,TRBJ2-1,-,SGKIGNEQF
TRBV10-3,TRBJ2-2,-,AISADNTGELF
TRBV6-5,TRBJ1-6,-,ASSYSTAGTNSPLH
TRBV2,TRBJ2-1,-,ASSAAHEQF
TRBV4-1,TRBJ1-6,TRBD1,ASSQPAHRGLGSPLH
TRBV12-3/TRBV12-4,TRBJ2-7,-,ASSLAHGYEQY
TRBV30,TRBJ1-2,-,AWRLGGSYGYT
TRBV15,TRBJ2-7,-,ATRPSLGPKSEQY
TRBV5-1,TRBJ2-5,TRBD1,ASNQGTGKETQY
TRBV29-1,TRBJ1-1,-,SARTSGNTEAF
TRBV20-1,TRBJ2-1,TRBD2,SARTSGRALEQF
TRBV28,TRBJ2-6,TRBD1,ASRTGARGANVLT
TRBV5-1,TRBJ1-4,-,ASSLGTFSEKLF
TRBV2,TRBJ2-1,-,ASRYWENEQF
TRBV29-1,TRBJ2-3,-,SVGGQGRADTQY
TRBV9,TRBJ2-1,TRBD2,ASSVGLAQPYNEQF
TRBV12-3/TRBV12-4,TRBJ2-7,TRBD1,ASSPRTGKTYEQY
TRBV28,TRBJ2-3,TRBD1,ASSSNQGARTDTQY
TRBV3-1,TRBJ1-1,-,ASSNGRNRRGAF
TRBV28,TRBJ1-1,-,ASSPLGELNTEAF
TRBV4-1,TRBJ1-6,-,ASSQGGMATADSPLH
TRBV4-3,TRBJ2-1,-,ASSRGGISNEQF
TRBV6-2/TRBV6-3,TRBJ2-3,TRBD2,ASSYFPGLAGFTDTQY
TRBV6-2/TRBV6-3,TRBJ2-7,-,ASSIAEGPYEQY
TRBV23-1,TRBJ1-1,-,ASSPMTGQGFFTEAF